The sequence of this T cell receptor beta chain was determined in a study of blood T cell repertoires in COVID-19. Study as a whole: The samples span acute and convalescent COVID-19 from the United States, Italy and Spain. T cells, B-cell-depleted T cells, or PBMCs provided the cDNA or gDNA that served as material.

In the original processing: Reference gene primers were amplified, and this amplification served to estimate nucleated cell counts. Some clones are missing from TCRdb's copy, which holds only in-frame ones; the method was immunoSEQ multiplex PCR. D and trimming were read from the DNA, whereas the V and J calls and clone size are those reported in that table. The sample records some 150,000 clones, approximately 86% being singletons. The germline V gene has CDR1 SGHRS and CDR2 YFSETQ. The CDR3 has 13 residues. V lost 0 bases and J lost 5; bases outside the gene matches: 2. Source material: peripheral blood. The gene calls are TRBV5-1 and TRBJ2-7; 7 nucleotides agree with TRBD1. This TCR was recovered from a woman aged 40 to 49 with active or convalescent COVID-19. The CDR3 nucleotides read TGCGCCAGCAGCTTGGGTACAGGGGACGAGCAGTACTTC. This sequence encodes CASSLGTGDEQYF.